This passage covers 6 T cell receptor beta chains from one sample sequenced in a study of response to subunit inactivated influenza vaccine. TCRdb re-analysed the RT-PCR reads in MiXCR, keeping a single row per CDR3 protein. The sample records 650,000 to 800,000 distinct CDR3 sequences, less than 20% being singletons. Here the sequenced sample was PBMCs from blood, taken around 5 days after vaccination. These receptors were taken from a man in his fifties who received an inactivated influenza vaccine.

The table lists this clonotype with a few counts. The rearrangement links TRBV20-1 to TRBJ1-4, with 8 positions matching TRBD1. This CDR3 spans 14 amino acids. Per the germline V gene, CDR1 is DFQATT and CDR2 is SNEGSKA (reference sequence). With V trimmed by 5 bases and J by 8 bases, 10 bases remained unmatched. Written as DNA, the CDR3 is TGCAGTGCTGAATCCGACAGGGGCCGGGAAAAACTGTTTTTT. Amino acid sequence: CSAESDRGREKLFF.

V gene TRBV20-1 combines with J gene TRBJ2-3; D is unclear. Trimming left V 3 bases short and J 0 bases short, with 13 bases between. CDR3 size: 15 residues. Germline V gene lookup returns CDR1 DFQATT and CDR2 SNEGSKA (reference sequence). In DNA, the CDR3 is TGCAGTGCTAGGGGGATAACGGCTAGCACAGATACGCAGTATTTT. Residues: CSARGITASTDTQYF.

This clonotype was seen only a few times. CDR3 DNA sequence: TGTGCCATCAGGAACCGGGACACCTACACTGAAGCTTTCTTT. Translating it yields CAIRNRDTYTEAFF. The rearrangement uses TRBV10-3 and TRBJ1-1; perhaps TRBD1 as D (6 bases). Germline lookup yields CDR1 ENHRY and CDR2 SYGVKD. The CDR3 has 14 amino acids. Trimming stripped 6 bases from V and 3 bases from J, with 14 bases between.

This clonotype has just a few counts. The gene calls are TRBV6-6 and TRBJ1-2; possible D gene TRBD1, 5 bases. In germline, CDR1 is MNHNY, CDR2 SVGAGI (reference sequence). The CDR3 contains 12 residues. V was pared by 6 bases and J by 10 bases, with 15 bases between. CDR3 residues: CASSSFQGPYTF. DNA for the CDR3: TGTGCCAGCAGCTCTTTTCAGGGTCCCTACACCTTC.

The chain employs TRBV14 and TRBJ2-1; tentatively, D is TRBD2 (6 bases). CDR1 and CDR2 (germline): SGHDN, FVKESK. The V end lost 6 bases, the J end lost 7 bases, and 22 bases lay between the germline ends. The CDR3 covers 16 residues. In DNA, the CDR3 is TGTGCCAGCAGACGGGGGAGTAAAGAGATTGTGAATGAGCAGTTCTTC. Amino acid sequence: CASRRGSKEIVNEQFF.

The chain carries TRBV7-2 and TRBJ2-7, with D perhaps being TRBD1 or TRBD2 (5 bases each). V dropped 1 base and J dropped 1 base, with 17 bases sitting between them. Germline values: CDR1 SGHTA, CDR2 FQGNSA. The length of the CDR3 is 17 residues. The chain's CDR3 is CASSLGIRQGASYEQYF. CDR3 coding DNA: TGTGCCAGCAGCTTAGGAATAAGGCAGGGAGCATCCTACGAGCAGTACTTC. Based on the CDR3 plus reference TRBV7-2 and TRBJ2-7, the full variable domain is GAGVSQSPSNKVTEKGKDVELRCDPISGHTALYWYRQSLGQGLEFLIYFQGNSAPDKSGLPSDRFSAERTGGSVSTLTIQRTQQEDSAVYLCASSLGIRQGASYEQYFGPGTRLTVT.